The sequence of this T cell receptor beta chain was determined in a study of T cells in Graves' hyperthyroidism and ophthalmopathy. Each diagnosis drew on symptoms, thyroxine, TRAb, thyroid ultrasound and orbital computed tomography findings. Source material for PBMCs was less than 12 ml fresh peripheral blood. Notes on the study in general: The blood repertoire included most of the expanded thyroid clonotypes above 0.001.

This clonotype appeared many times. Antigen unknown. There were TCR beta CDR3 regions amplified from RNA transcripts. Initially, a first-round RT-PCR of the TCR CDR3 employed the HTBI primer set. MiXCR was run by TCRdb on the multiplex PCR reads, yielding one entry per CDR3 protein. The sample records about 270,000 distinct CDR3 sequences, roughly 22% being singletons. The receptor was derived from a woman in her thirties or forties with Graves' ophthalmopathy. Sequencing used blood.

The CDR3 DNA reads as TGCGCCAGCAGCTTGGCACCCACAGGGGCTGAAGCTTTCTTT. Translated, it gives CASSLAPTGAEAFF. The chain links TRBV5-1 to TRBJ1-1; the match to TRBD1 covers 7 bases. V lost 0 bases and J lost 6; bases outside the gene matches: 5. This CDR3 has 14 amino acids. Germline CDR1 SGHRS, CDR2 YFSETQ. The full variable domain, rest sourced from reference TRBV5-1 and TRBJ1-1, is KAGVTQTPRYLIKTRGQQVTLSCSPISGHRSVSWYQQTPGQGLQFLFEYFSETQRNKGNFPGRFSGRQFSNSRSEMNVSTLELGDSALYLCASSLAPTGAEAFFGQGTRLTVV.